This TCR beta chain comes out of a study of blood T cell repertoires in COVID-19. Study-wide background: Spain, Italy and the United States supplied samples that represented acute and convalescent COVID-19.

Measured with immunoSEQ multiplex PCR; TCRdb has only the in-frame clones, and not every one. The sample consists of 270,000 or so clones, about 85% of them appearing once. Trimming cost V 3 bases and J 4 bases, with 12 bases left between them. Germline CDR1 reads KGHSH; CDR2 reads LQKENI. This CDR3 is built from 14 residues. This clone was recorded a few times. The TCR originated in a woman aged 45-60 years who had been exposed to COVID-19. The rearrangement links TRBV18 to TRBJ1-1; D perhaps matches TRBD1 (5 bases). Sequenced sample: PBMCs or T cells enriched from blood (not recorded which). This CDR3 is CASSPGGTLTEAFF. CDR3 bases: TGTGCCAGCTCACCGGGAGGGACCCTCACTGAAGCTTTCTTT.